This TCR beta chain was sequenced during a study of neurological immune-mediated disorders. Study-level findings and limits: HTLV-1-associated myelopathy had the most TCR clonal expansion, and multiple sclerosis had the least, less than healthy controls.

With respect to this clonotype: Its antigen is not known.

From germline, CDR1 is SEHNR and CDR2 FQNEAQ (reference sequence). The CDR3 runs 12 residues. V was clipped by 5 bases and J by 5 bases, with 9 bases between them. TCRdb used MiXCR to reprocess the 5' RACE reads, holding one entry per CDR3 protein. Of about 79,000 distinct CDR3 sequences in the sample, around 14% are singletons; the top ten hold 6.5% to 8%. The sequenced sample consisted of PBMCs. The receptor comes from a woman aged 50 to 65 in good health. The chain carries TRBV7-9 and TRBJ2-5, with TRBD1 as a possible D gene (5 bases). The CDR3 DNA reads TGTGCCAGCAGCCACAAGGGGGAGACCCAGTACTTC. Translating it yields CASSHKGETQYF.